These T cell receptor beta chains were read from a single sample in a study of T cell repertoires in cytomegalovirus infection. TCRdb re-called the reads with MiXCR, one entry per CDR3 protein. The profile shows around 550,000 distinct CDR3 sequences, 26% of them singletons. Sequenced: PBMCs. These receptors originate from a human donor in good health (CMV status not recorded). Some clones in this sample may be carry-over from other donors' samples. CDR3s include the opening cysteine and the closing phenylalanine or tryptophan. Each record gives: V gene, CDR3 length, clone size, D gene, J gene, CDR3 protein, CDR3 DNA. A D gene is named only where the DNA matches it firmly. Rows give clone size only sometimes, using once, few, many, or a class for an expanded clone.

>TRBV7-9|13|once|-|TRBJ1-1
CASSAGGAGEAFF
TGTGCCAGCAGCGCGGGGGGGGCTGGTGAAGCTTTCTTT
>TRBV19|13|few|TRBD1|TRBJ2-2
CASRRGRTGELFF
TGTGCCAGTAGGAGGGGGCGAACCGGGGAGCTGTTTTTT
>TRBV28|15|many|-|TRBJ2-5
CASSLMGGQQETQYF
TGTGCCAGCAGTTTAATGGGGGGACAACAAGAGACCCAGTACTTC
>TRBV6-2/TRBV6-3|13|few|-|TRBJ2-2
CASQVESTGELFF
TGTGCCAGCCAGGTCGAGTCCACCGGGGAGCTGTTTTTT
>TRBV7-2|15|-|-|TRBJ2-7
CASSPGPVSSYEQYF
TGTGCCAGCAGCCCGGGCCCCGTCAGTTCCTACGAGCAGTACTTC
>TRBV7-2|13|many|TRBD2|TRBJ2-7
CASSPVGGYEQYF
TGTGCCAGCAGCCCGGTGGGGGGGTACGAGCAGTACTTC
>TRBV4-3|16|-|-|TRBJ2-4
CASSQDGAGGENIQYF
TGCGCCAGCAGCCAAGATGGGGCGGGTGGGGAAAACATTCAGTACTTC
>TRBV10-3|13|few|-|TRBJ2-1
CAISSLTYNEQFF
TGTGCCATCAGTTCCTTGACCTACAATGAGCAGTTCTTC
>TRBV5-1|16|few|TRBD2|TRBJ2-2
CASSRTSGRNTGELFF
TGCGCCAGCAGCCGGACTAGCGGGCGGAACACCGGGGAGCTGTTTTTT
>TRBV5-1|14|-|TRBD1|TRBJ1-2
CASSLATGVDGYTF
TGCGCCAGCAGCTTGGCAACAGGGGTTGATGGCTACACCTTC
>TRBV6-1|16|few|TRBD1|TRBJ2-7
CASSFLPDRGDGEQYF
TGTGCCAGCAGTTTTCTTCCAGACAGGGGCGACGGCGAGCAGTACTTC
>TRBV4-3|16|-|-|TRBJ2-7
CASSQFSGSSSYEQYF
TGCGCCAGCAGCCAATTTAGCGGTTCTAGCTCCTACGAGCAGTACTTC
>TRBV12-3/TRBV12-4|16|-|TRBD2|TRBJ2-2
CASSFSGAANTGELFF
TGTGCCAGCAGTTTTAGCGGGGCAGCGAACACCGGGGAGCTGTTTTTT
>TRBV7-2|15|-|-|TRBJ2-3
CASSFQGFSTDTQYF
TGTGCCAGCAGCTTCCAGGGTTTTAGCACAGATACGCAGTATTTT
>TRBV29-1|11|-|-|TRBJ1-1
CSVGTSTEAFF
TGCAGCGTGGGGACGAGCACTGAAGCTTTCTTT
>TRBV19|12|few|-|TRBJ2-3
CASRLRTHTQYF
TGTGCCAGTAGGCTGAGGACTCACACGCAGTATTTT
>TRBV28|15|few|TRBD1|TRBJ1-1
CASSLGQGASTEAFF
TGTGCCAGCAGTTTAGGACAGGGGGCTAGCACTGAAGCTTTCTTT
>TRBV6-5|15|few|-|TRBJ1-1
CATRREGLYFTEAFF
TGTGCCACCCGGAGAGAGGGACTTTACTTCACTGAAGCTTTCTTT
>TRBV11-2|17|-|-|TRBJ2-4
CASSPRPHVLLKNIQYF
TGTGCCAGCAGCCCTCGACCACACGTCCTACTCAAAAACATTCAGTACTTC
>TRBV29-1|13|-|TRBD2|TRBJ2-5
CSVRTSREETQYF
TGCAGCGTTCGGACTAGCAGGGAAGAGACCCAGTACTTC
>TRBV14|15|-|TRBD1|TRBJ2-3
CASSRPTGGPDTQYF
TGTGCCAGCAGCCGGCCGACAGGGGGCCCAGATACGCAGTATTTT
>TRBV19|12|many|-|TRBJ2-3
CASSISSEAQYF
TGTGCCAGTAGTATCTCTAGCGAGGCGCAGTATTTT
>TRBV5-1|16|-|TRBD2|TRBJ2-3
CASSWEGRRLVDTQYF
TGCGCCAGCAGCTGGGAGGGAAGGCGCCTCGTAGATACGCAGTATTTT
>TRBV6-2/TRBV6-3|17|-|TRBD2|TRBJ2-2
CASSYNKREGRTGELFF
TGTGCCAGCAGTTATAACAAGCGGGAGGGCCGTACCGGGGAGCTGTTTTTT
>TRBV5-3|16|-|TRBD2|TRBJ2-5
CASSWGTSGGFRTQYF
TGTGCCAGCAGTTGGGGGACTAGCGGGGGATTTAGGACCCAGTACTTC
>TRBV28|12|-|-|TRBJ1-5
CASSLFPGSQHF
TGTGCCAGCAGTTTATTCCCGGGGTCCCAGCATTTT